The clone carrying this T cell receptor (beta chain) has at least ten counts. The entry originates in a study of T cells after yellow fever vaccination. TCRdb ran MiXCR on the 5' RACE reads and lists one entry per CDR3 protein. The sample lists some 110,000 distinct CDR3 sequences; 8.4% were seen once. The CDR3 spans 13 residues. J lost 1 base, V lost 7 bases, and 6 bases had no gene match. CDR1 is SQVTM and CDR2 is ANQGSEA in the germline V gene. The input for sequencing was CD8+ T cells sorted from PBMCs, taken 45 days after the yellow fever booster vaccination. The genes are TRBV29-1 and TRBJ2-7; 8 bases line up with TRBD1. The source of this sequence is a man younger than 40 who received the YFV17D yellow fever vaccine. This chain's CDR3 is CSAQTGESYEQYF. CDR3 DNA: TGCAGCGCCCAGACAGGGGAATCCTACGAGCAGTACTTC.